This TCR beta chain was retrieved from a study of cytomegalovirus exposure and HLA in healthy donors. Study-level information: Genetic ancestry analysis placed about 84% of the roughly 400 donors that were genotyped in the Caucasian-associated cluster. Study-level results: Researchers catalogued around 150 TCR beta chains as cytomegalovirus-associated. The classifier reportedly diagnosed cytomegalovirus status with high sensitivity and specificity. Other equally common chains were less clonally expanded than HLA-associated TCR beta chains, a later analysis showed.

The PCR made use of 60 Vbeta and 13 Jbeta primers. Profiled with immunoSEQ multiplex PCR; TCRdb holds only in-frame clones, not every one. Found here are more than 150,000 clones, around four fifths of them singletons; the top ten hold approximately 0.74%. CDR1 and CDR2 from the germline V gene are MNHEY and SVGAGI. The CDR3 is made up of 16 amino acids. Germline trimming cut 2 bases from V and 8 bases from J; bases unmatched to any gene: 7. As to this clone: Its target is unknown.

Sequencing was done on a sample of PBMCs. This TCR was sampled from a woman younger than 35 in good health and CMV-seronegative. The V call is TRBV6-5, the J call TRBJ2-2; 11 bases match TRBD1. The CDR3 DNA sequence: TGTGCCAGCAGTTACGGGACAGGGGGATCAACGGGGGAGCTGTTTTTT. Encoded protein: CASSYGTGGSTGELFF.